This T cell receptor beta chain was identified during a study of PD-L1 blockade in urothelial cancer. Study in general: Each participant's history included 0 to 3 prior chemotherapy regimens. Tumor samples showed a median count of around 1,400 T cells.

Unmatched junction bases numbered 8, after V lost 6 bases and J lost 0 bases. The CDR3 spans 17 residues. Germline-derived CDR1 and CDR2 are MDHEN and SYDVKM. Study-wide results and caveats: Durable-benefit patients showed greater tumor-associated blood clone expansion at 3 weeks.

This clone was seen a handful of times. Its antigen is not known. Profiled with immunoSEQ multiplex PCR; TCRdb holds only in-frame clones, not every one. Among 1,800 or so clones listed, about a third were seen once. This clonotype originated in a man between 50 and 59 years old with urothelial cancer. The rearrangement uses TRBV28 and TRBJ1-6, with TRBD1 identical over 7 bases. This specimen was tumor tissue, taken before atezolizumab (anti-PD-L1) treatment. The CDR3 spells CASSLRGQSSYNSPLHF. In DNA form, the CDR3 reads TGTGCCAGCAGCCTCAGGGGACAGAGCTCCTATAATTCACCCCTCCACTTT.